This T cell receptor (beta chain) derives from a study of PD-1 blockade in mismatch repair-deficient tumors. Whole-study findings and limits: After pembrolizumab, tumor-resident clones rose rapidly, then generally contracted before radiologic responses.

This clone was counted only a few times. As yet, its antigen is unknown. V trimming: 8 bases; J trimming: 2 bases; junction bases outside the gene matches: 5. CDR1 and CDR2 from the germline V gene are SGDLS and YYNGEE. CDR3 size: 13 residues. TCRdb's table, derived via immunoSEQ multiplex PCR, lists solely in-frame clones and lacks some. The sample consists of under 95,000 clones, 65% to 85% of them appearing once. The TCR-sequenced patients were a few responders to pembrolizumab. The sample consisted of peripheral blood, taken 12 weeks after starting pembrolizumab. The TCR sequence derives from an adult with mismatch repair-deficient cancer. The chain recombines TRBV9 with TRBJ2-7; 9 positions agree with TRBD2. CDR3 region: CARQREATYEQYF. CDR3 nucleotide sequence: TGTGCCAGGCAGCGGGAGGCAACCTACGAGCAGTACTTC.